This TCR beta chain was captured in a study of control samples from healthy donors and cancer patients. V shed 5 bases and J 1 base; nucleotides not matched to a gene: 6. The CDR3 extends over 15 amino acids. Germline-derived CDR1 and CDR2 are LGHNA and YSLEER. The table came from immunoSEQ multiplex PCR; TCRdb's copy has only in-frame clones and leaves some out. The sample consists of over 100,000 clones, about 91% of them appearing once. This clone showed up just once. The V gene is TRBV4-3, the J gene TRBJ1-1, with TRBD1 matching over 8 bases. The sample consisted of blood. The receptor was isolated from a man in his forties in good health. CDR3 loop: CASSSYGTGNTEAFF. CDR3 sequence (DNA): TGCGCCAGCAGCTCCTACGGGACAGGGAACACTGAAGCTTTCTTT.